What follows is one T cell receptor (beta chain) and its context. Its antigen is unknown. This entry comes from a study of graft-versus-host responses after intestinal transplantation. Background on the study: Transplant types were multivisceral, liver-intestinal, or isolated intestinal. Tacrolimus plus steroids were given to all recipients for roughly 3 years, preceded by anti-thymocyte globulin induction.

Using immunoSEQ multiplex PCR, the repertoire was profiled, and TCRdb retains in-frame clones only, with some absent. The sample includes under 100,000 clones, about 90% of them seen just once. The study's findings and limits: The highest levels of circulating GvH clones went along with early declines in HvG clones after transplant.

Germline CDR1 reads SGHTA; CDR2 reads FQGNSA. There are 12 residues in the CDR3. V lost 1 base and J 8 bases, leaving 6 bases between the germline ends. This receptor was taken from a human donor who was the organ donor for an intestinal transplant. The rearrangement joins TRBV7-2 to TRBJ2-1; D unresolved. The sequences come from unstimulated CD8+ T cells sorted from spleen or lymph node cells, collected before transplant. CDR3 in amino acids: CASSLVSDEQFF. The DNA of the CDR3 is TGTGCCAGCAGCTTAGTTTCCGATGAGCAGTTCTTC.